A selection of T cell receptor beta chains follows, all from one sample in a study of blood T cell repertoires in COVID-19. Here immunoSEQ multiplex PCR was the method, and the copy in TCRdb shows in-frame clones only, minus some. The sample shows about 300,000 clones, more than 75% of them seen only once. The specimen was PBMCs or T cells enriched from blood (not recorded which). Source of these receptors: a man aged 25 to 45 who had recovered from COVID-19. The CDR3 runs from the conserved cysteine through the conserved F or W. The D gene is left open where the match is weak. Rows give clone size only sometimes, using once, few, many, or a class for an expanded clone.

cdr3_nt cdr3_aa j_call v_call clone_size d_call
TGTGCCAGCAGTTACGGAGGGTTCTACGAGCAGTACTTC CASSYGGFYEQYF TRBJ2-7 TRBV6-5 - -
TGTGCCAGCAGCCCAGGGACAGGGGGCGGTCAGCCCCAGCATTTT CASSPGTGGGQPQHF TRBJ1-5 TRBV6-5 few TRBD1
TGTGCCAGCAACGCCGGGACTAGTAATAACGAGCAGTACTTC CASNAGTSNNEQYF TRBJ2-7 TRBV2 - TRBD2
TGCGCCAGCAGTGAGGGGGCGTTTTCCTACAATGAGCAGTTCTTC CASSEGAFSYNEQFF TRBJ2-1 TRBV10-1 - -
TGTGCCAGCAGCGCTAGCGGGAGGGCCACAGATACGCAGTATTTT CASSASGRATDTQYF TRBJ2-3 TRBV5-4 - TRBD2
TGTGCCAGCGAACTGAGGAAGTTGAGCCCCGGGGAGCTGTTTTTT CASELRKLSPGELFF TRBJ2-2 TRBV19 - -
TGTGCCAGCAGCTTAGGTAGCACCCTCCACTTT CASSLGSTLHF TRBJ1-6 TRBV5-5 - -
TGTGCCACCATCCAGGGTGGCAGCCAAAGGCGAGGGGCCAACGTCCTGACTTTC CATIQGGSQRRGANVLTF TRBJ2-6 TRBV28 - -
TGTGCCAGCAGTTACGAGTTCAATCAGCCCCAGCATTTT CASSYEFNQPQHF TRBJ1-5 TRBV6-5 - -
TGTGCCAGCAGCCAAGATCCGGGACTAGCGGCTGCCAGCACAGATACGCAGTATTTT CASSQDPGLAAASTDTQYF TRBJ2-3 TRBV3-1/TRBV3-2 - TRBD2
TGTGCCAGCAGCCACGTTTGGGCCACCGGGGAGCTGTTTTTT CASSHVWATGELFF TRBJ2-2 TRBV3-1/TRBV3-2 - -
TGTGCCAGTAGTCCCACCTCCGGGACACCCGAGGGGCTTGGCTACACCTTC CASSPTSGTPEGLGYTF TRBJ1-2 TRBV19 once -
TGTGCCAGCAGGAACGTAGCGGGGGCCTCCTACGAGCAGTACTTC CASRNVAGASYEQYF TRBJ2-7 TRBV28 - TRBD2
TGTGCCAGCTCACCGACAGGCGCTAATGAAAAACTGTTTTTT CASSPTGANEKLFF TRBJ1-4 TRBV18 - -
TGTGCCAGCAGTCAAGACAGGGGGTCCAACGGGGAGCTGTTTTTT CASSQDRGSNGELFF TRBJ2-2 TRBV5-5 - TRBD1
TGTGCCAGCAGCTTAACCCCAGGAAACTATGGCTACACCTTC CASSLTPGNYGYTF TRBJ1-2 TRBV7-9 few -
TGTGCCAGCAGCCCTCGCGAGGGTAATTCACCCCTCCACTTT CASSPREGNSPLHF TRBJ1-6 TRBV3-1/TRBV3-2 - -
TGTGCCAGCAGCCCATACAGGGTTGAAGACTATGGCTACACCTTC CASSPYRVEDYGYTF TRBJ1-2 TRBV7-2 - -
TGTGCCAGCTCATCATTAACGGATCGACAGCTTGGCTACACCTTC CASSSLTDRQLGYTF TRBJ1-2 TRBV18 - -
TGCGCCAGCAGCCAAGGAGGAGGTAACTATGGCTACACCTTC CASSQGGGNYGYTF TRBJ1-2 TRBV4-1 once -
TGTGCCAGCAGCGTACGGGGGAGCTCCTACAATGAGCAGTTCTTC CASSVRGSSYNEQFF TRBJ2-1 TRBV9 - -
TGCGCCAGCAGCCCCGCGGGGACTGAAGCTTTCTTT CASSPAGTEAFF TRBJ1-1 TRBV5-1 once -
TGTGCCAGCTGGGGGAGGTCGGACACCGGGGAGCTGTTTTTT CASWGRSDTGELFF TRBJ2-2 TRBV11-3 few -
TGTGCCAGTACCCATACCGGGGGACTCACAGATACGCAGTATTTT CASTHTGGLTDTQYF TRBJ2-3 TRBV19 - -
TGCGCCAGCACCCCGTCGGGGGGTGAGCAGTTCTTC CASTPSGGEQFF TRBJ2-1 TRBV10-2 once TRBD2
TGTGCCCTTAGCGGTTTTGGGACAGATACGCAGTATTTT CALSGFGTDTQYF TRBJ2-3 TRBV2 - -
TGTGCCAGCAGCCAAGTCGGGGGTGGAAACACCATATATTTT CASSQVGGGNTIYF TRBJ1-3 TRBV4-2 - -
TGTGCCAGCAGTGCAGGGACAGGGCTCGCGAACACCGGGGAGCTGTTTTTT CASSAGTGLANTGELFF TRBJ2-2 TRBV6-4 - TRBD1
TGTGCCAGTAGTGACAGGGAAAACTATGGCTACACCTTC CASSDRENYGYTF TRBJ1-2 TRBV19 once TRBD1
TGTGCCAGCAGCGTCCACAGGGATTCCAGAAGTGGCTACACCTTC CASSVHRDSRSGYTF TRBJ1-2 TRBV7-9 - -
TGCAGCGTTGAACGTGCAGGGCGGCCCCAGTACTTC CSVERAGRPQYF TRBJ2-5 TRBV29-1 few -
TGCGCCAGCAGTCACTCCCCCCTGGCGGGAGGGCCCACCGGGGAGCTGTTTTTT CASSHSPLAGGPTGELFF TRBJ2-2 TRBV23-1 - TRBD2
TGCGCCAGCTCGGGGGGCGGGGGCCCCTACGAGCAGTACTTC CASSGGGGPYEQYF TRBJ2-7 TRBV5-1 - -
TGCAGCGTTGTCGGGGAAACAGATACGCAGTATTTT CSVVGETDTQYF TRBJ2-3 TRBV29-1 - -
TGTGCCAGCAGCTTGGGGACTGCAATCAACGAGCAGTACTTC CASSLGTAINEQYF TRBJ2-7 TRBV7-9 - -
TGTGCCAGCTCCCGTGGCGTACAGGGGGCTGGCGAAAAACTGTTTTTT CASSRGVQGAGEKLFF TRBJ1-4 TRBV18 once TRBD1
TGTGCCAGCAGCTTGGCCAGCGGGGTAGGGCAGCCCCAGCATTTT CASSLASGVGQPQHF TRBJ1-5 TRBV5-8 once -
TGTGCCACCAGCAGAGATAAGGGGACTGAAGCTTTCTTT CATSRDKGTEAFF TRBJ1-1 TRBV15 once -
TGTGCCAGCAGTGAAGAAGGCAGGGTGAAAGCTTTCTTT CASSEEGRVKAFF TRBJ1-1 TRBV6-1 - -
TGTGCCAGCACGGGGGAACACGGCGGGGAGCTGTTTTTT CASTGEHGGELFF TRBJ2-2 TRBV2 - -
TGCAGCGTTGATTACGGGACAGGTTCGAACACTGAAGCTTTCTTT CSVDYGTGSNTEAFF TRBJ1-1 TRBV29-1 - TRBD1
TGTGCCAGCAGCCAAGAGGCAGGGGGACGACAGCCCCAGCATTTT CASSQEAGGRQPQHF TRBJ1-5 TRBV3-1/TRBV3-2 many TRBD1
TGTGCCAGCAGCCCCCGGGGGACAGGGCGAGGATATTTCTTT CASSPRGTGRGYFF TRBJ1-1 TRBV7-8 - TRBD1
TGTGCCAGCAGTGGACTAGCGTCCCCCAATGAGCAGTTCTTC CASSGLASPNEQFF TRBJ2-1 TRBV2 once TRBD2
TGCACCACGTTGGGGGCTGGCACTGAAGCTTTCTTT CTTLGAGTEAFF TRBJ1-1 TRBV29-1 - -
TGTGCCAGCAGCCCGAGGGACTACCCCTCCTACGAGCAGTACTTC CASSPRDYPSYEQYF TRBJ2-7 TRBV3-1/TRBV3-2 - TRBD2
TGTGCCAGCAGTGAAGGGACAGGCAATCAGCCCCAGCATTTT CASSEGTGNQPQHF TRBJ1-5 TRBV27 - TRBD1
TGTGCCAGCAGTGAGCCGCAGGGTAGCTCTGGAAACACCATATATTTT CASSEPQGSSGNTIYF TRBJ1-3 TRBV2 - -
TGTGCTAGTGGTTTCGCAGGGGAACCCTACGAGCAGTACTTC CASGFAGEPYEQYF TRBJ2-7 TRBV12-5 - -
TGTGCCAGCAGCTTAGAGTCCCCTAGCGGGGGGTTGGCGCAGTATTTT CASSLESPSGGLAQYF TRBJ2-3 TRBV5-6 - TRBD2
TGTGCCAGCAGTGAGGAGACAGCTACGAAGCAGTACTTC CASSEETATKQYF TRBJ2-7 TRBV25-1 - -
TGTGCCAGCAGCCTGGACAGGGCGGAGACCCAGTACTTC CASSLDRAETQYF TRBJ2-5 TRBV7-9 - TRBD1
TGTGCCAGCGGAGGCTCCTACGAGCAGTACTTC CASGGSYEQYF TRBJ2-7 TRBV12-3/TRBV12-4 - -
TGTGCCACCCTCCTGGGTGGGACAGGGAATGGCTACACCTTC CATLLGGTGNGYTF TRBJ1-2 TRBV28 - TRBD1
TGTGCCAGCTCACCAGGACAGGCATCTGAAGCTTTCTTT CASSPGQASEAFF TRBJ1-1 TRBV18 - TRBD1
TGTGCCAGCAGTGACGGTGAGGGGGGGGAGACCCAGTACTTC CASSDGEGGETQYF TRBJ2-5 TRBV7-8 few -
TGTGCCACCAGTGACAATACAGGGGCGAACACTGAAGCTTTCTTT CATSDNTGANTEAFF TRBJ1-1 TRBV24-1 - TRBD1
TGTGCCAGCAGTTCCGGGACACCCAGTGAAGCTTTCTTT CASSSGTPSEAFF TRBJ1-1 TRBV28 - -
TGTGCCACCAGTGACCCGGGGGGGGCAGATACGCAGTATTTT CATSDPGGADTQYF TRBJ2-3 TRBV24-1 - TRBD2
TGTGCCAGCAGCTTTACGACAGGGCGCATTCAGTACTTC CASSFTTGRIQYF TRBJ2-4 TRBV7-9 - TRBD1